The 11 T cell receptor beta chains presented below share a single source sample, sequenced in a study of T cell clonality in common variable immunodeficiency. Using immunoSEQ multiplex PCR, the repertoire was profiled, and TCRdb retains in-frame clones only, with some absent. The sample presents 40,000 to 60,000 clones, none singletons. Sequencing used peripheral blood mononuclear cells. These receptors all come from a person aged 18 to 69 in good health.

This clone was recorded many times. The read terminates 3 residues ahead of where the CDR3 ends, so the germline J gene completes it. The rearrangement uses TRBV7-2 and TRBJ1-1; no reliable D call. Germline V gene data show CDR1 as SGHTA and CDR2 as FQGNSA. The CDR3 totals 14 residues. V lost 5 bases and J 1 base, leaving 11 bases between the germline ends. The sequenced CDR3 bases are TGTGCCAGCAGCCCACAGACCGAGAACACTGAA. Amino acid sequence: CASSPQTENTE. The complete CDR3 protein is CASSPQTENTEAFF.

In its sample, this clone was seen many times. With the read ending 3 residues before the CDR3 end, the germline J gene is used to fill in that end. V is TRBV15 and J is TRBJ2-3; TRBD2 aligns across 8 bases. The CDR3 consists of 14 residues. Germline V gives CDR1 LNHNV, CDR2 YYDKDF (reference sequence). Trimming removed 4 bases from V and 5 bases from J; junction bases left unmatched: 5. CDR3 bases read: TGTGCCACCAGCATCGGCGGGGGGAGAGATACG. Protein: CATSIGGGRDT. The CDR3 as a whole reads CATSIGGGRDTQYF.

This clone was counted many times. The CDR3 goes on 3 residues after the read ends, and that part is filled in from the germline J gene. The chain recombines TRBV19 with TRBJ2-6; either TRBD1 or TRBD2 may fit D (5 bases each). Trimming pared 6 bases from V and 1 base from J, leaving 19 bases between. Germline CDR1 LNHDA, CDR2 SQIVND (reference sequence). This CDR3 is 18 amino acids long. CDR3 in amino acids: CASRRGVPRPSGANVLTF. CDR3 DNA, as far as it was read: TGTGCCAGTAGGAGGGGCGTCCCTAGGCCTTCTGGGGCCAACGTC.

This clone was counted at least ten times. The CDR3 bases that were read are TGTGCCAGCAGTCCGGGACTAGCGGGGGATGAG. It codes for CASSPGLAGDE. The whole CDR3 sequence is CASSPGLAGDEQFF. J is TRBJ2-1 and V is TRBV6-2 or TRBV6-3, with 14 bases fitting TRBD2. The read ends 3 residues shy of where the CDR3 ends; the end is completed using the germline J gene. Germline trimming cut 5 bases from V and 8 bases from J; bases unmatched to any gene: 2. CDR1 and CDR2 from the germline V gene are MNHEY and SVGEGT. The CDR3 totals 14 residues.

This clone was detected many times. The CDR3 protein is CASSYLAGNSYEQYF. The CDR3 DNA, read in part, is TGTGCCAGCAGTTACCTAGCGGGGAACTCCTACGAG. The chain combines TRBV6-2 or TRBV6-3 with TRBJ2-7; 9 nucleotides align to TRBD2. The sequence runs out 3 residues before the end of the CDR3; the remainder is reconstructed from the germline J gene. Per germline, CDR1 MNHEY and CDR2 SVGEGT. V was clipped by 2 bases and J by 0 bases; unmatched bases: 2. CDR3 length: 15 residues.

This clone was found a few times. From the germline J gene comes the end of the CDR3, since the read stops 3 residues before it. The chain combines TRBV18 with TRBJ1-1; D is possibly TRBD1 (5 bases). Looked up from germline, CDR1 is KGHSH and CDR2 is LQKENI. The CDR3 contains 15 residues. Trimming left V 6 bases short and J 1 base short, with 15 bases between. The part of the CDR3 DNA that was read is TGTGCCAGCTCCGACCGGGGGGGTTGGAACACTGAA. Translation gives CASSDRGGWNTE. The complete CDR3 reads CASSDRGGWNTEAFF.

This clone was counted many times. The missing CDR3 end, 3 residues past where the read stops, is filled in from the germline J gene. This chain uses TRBV29-1 with TRBJ1-2, with no clear D. The CDR3 sequence is 13 residues long. The V end lost 8 bases, the J end lost 4 bases, and 17 bases lay between the germline ends. The germline CDR1 and CDR2 sequences are SQVTM and ANQGSEA. CDR3 in amino acids: CSSKRSVTYGYTF. The CDR3 bases that were read are TGCAGCTCAAAAAGGTCAGTTACCTATGGC.

This clone was observed at least ten times. From the germline J gene comes the end of the CDR3, since the read stops 3 residues before it. The J gene is TRBJ2-5, the V gene TRBV2; 12 positions agree with TRBD2. Germline V lookup: CDR1 SNHLY, CDR2 FYNNEI. J was trimmed by 3 bases and V by 6 bases; bases with no gene match: 2. This CDR3 has 14 amino acids. The sequenced part of the CDR3 DNA is TGTGCCAGCAGACGACTAGCGGGAGAAGAGACC. Amino acids: CASRRLAGEET. The CDR3 in full is CASRRLAGEETQYF. The variable domain in full, with the rest retrieved from reference TRBV2 and TRBJ2-5, is EPEVTQTPSHQVTQMGQEVILRCVPISNHLYFYWYRQILGQKVEFLVSFYNNEISEKSEIFDDQFSVERPDGSNFTLKIRSTKLEDSAMYFCASRRLAGEETQYFGPGTRLLVL.

This clone was counted at least ten times. The CDR3 end falls 3 residues outside the read, so it is completed with the germline J gene. The V and J genes are TRBV30 and TRBJ2-2; D might be TRBD2 (5 bases). The CDR3 extends over 14 amino acids. Germline V lookup: CDR1 GTSNPN, CDR2 SVGIG (reference sequence). V was shortened by 0 bases and J by 1 base, with 6 bases between the two germline ends. The part of the CDR3 DNA that was read is TGTGCCTGGAGTGTAGCGGTGAACACCGGGGAG. The encoded protein is CAWSVAVNTGE. The full-length CDR3 reads as CAWSVAVNTGELFF.

This clone has a count of ten or more. The read falls 3 residues short of the CDR3 end, and the missing part is taken from the germline J gene. The V and J genes are TRBV20-1 and TRBJ1-4; 7 nucleotides align to TRBD1. The CDR3 extends over 16 amino acids. With V trimmed by 5 bases and J by 2 bases, 11 bases remained unmatched. Germline values: CDR1 DFQATT, CDR2 SNEGSKA (reference sequence). CDR3 loop: CSASPQTGATNEKLFF. Partial CDR3 DNA: TGCAGTGCTTCTCCGCAAACAGGGGCCACTAATGAAAAA.

This clone was counted at least ten times. The sequenced fragment ends 3 residues before the CDR3 boundary, so the rest is inferred from the germline J gene. J is TRBJ2-7 and V is TRBV19; D gene unclear. CDR3 size: 13 residues. CDR1 is LNHDA and CDR2 is SQIVND in the germline V gene (reference sequence). The V end lost 1 base, the J end lost 1 base, and 5 bases lay between the germline ends. This chain's CDR3 is CASSIGQSYEQYF. The DNA read from the CDR3 is TGTGCCAGTAGTATAGGGCAGTCCTACGAG.